The 3 T cell receptor beta chains in this list originate from one sample, sequenced in a study of blood T cell repertoires in COVID-19 (dated by TCRdb to 2019 to 2021). Library preparation was by the immunoSEQ multiplex PCR assay. TCRdb's version of the immuneACCESS table is confined to in-frame rearrangements and falls short of the full clone set. An unresolved V gene accounts for under half of the shortfall where checked; the remainder is of unknown origin. Counted in this sample were 160,000 or so clones; less than 90% of them appeared once. The ten largest clones represent under 2.5% of the sample. The sample was peripheral blood. The origin of the receptors is a woman aged 70-85 years with acute or convalescent COVID-19.

The V gene is TRBV2, the J gene TRBJ1-5, with D perhaps matching TRBD1 (5 bases). Germline V lookup: CDR1 SNHLY, CDR2 FYNNEI. Between the trimmed V and J ends, which lost 8 bases and 2 bases, there was a span of 13 bases. The CDR3 has 14 residues. The DNA for the CDR3 is TGTGCCAGCCAGACAGATCACGGCAATCAGCCCCAGCATTTT. This codes for CASQTDHGNQPQHF.

The chain is built from TRBV18 and TRBJ1-6; D is unclear. The V end was cut by 3 bases, the J end by 5 bases, with 8 bases between. The CDR3 loop spans 14 amino acids. CDR1 KGHSH and CDR2 LQKENI come from the germline V gene. The CDR3 DNA sequence: TGTGCCAGCTCACCGGCGGGAGATAATTCACCCCTCCACTTT. This codes for CASSPAGDNSPLHF.

The chain is built from TRBV6-2 or TRBV6-3 and TRBJ2-3, with D possibly matching TRBD1 (6 bases). CDR1 and CDR2 from the germline V gene are MNHEY and SVGEGT. The CDR3 length is 11 residues. Deletions cut 5 bases from V and 7 bases from J, with 7 bases between. CDR3 sequence: CASSTGNTQYF. The CDR3 DNA reads TGTGCCAGCAGTACAGGGAATACGCAGTATTTT.